These 24 T cell receptor beta chains came from one sample sequenced in a study of blood T cell repertoires in COVID-19. Sequencing was performed with immunoSEQ multiplex PCR; in TCRdb, only in-frame clones are kept and a portion is missing. Of some 210,000 clones in the sample, around nine tenths are singletons; the top ten hold more than 0.7%. Input material: peripheral blood. These receptor sequences come from a man in his fifties or sixties with COVID-19, enrolled during active disease.

This chain links TRBV29-1 with TRBJ1-1; D perhaps matches TRBD1 (6 bases). Between the trimmed V and J ends, which lost 5 bases and 4 bases, there was a span of 11 bases. In germline, CDR1 is SQVTM, CDR2 ANQGSEA. The CDR3 sequence is 12 residues long. The CDR3 protein is CSVRDRLTEAFF. In DNA, the CDR3 is TGCAGCGTTCGAGACAGGCTCACTGAAGCTTTCTTT.

This sequence joins TRBV5-1 and TRBJ2-5; possibly TRBD1 for D (6 bases). Germline V lookup: CDR1 SGHRS, CDR2 YFSETQ. The CDR3 consists of 14 residues. The V and J ends lost 2 bases and 3 bases respectively, with 11 bases between them. The CDR3 protein is CASSLGGLEETQYF. The CDR3 DNA is TGCGCCAGCAGCTTAGGGGGTCTTGAAGAGACCCAGTACTTC.

V and J are TRBV3-1 (or the pseudogene TRBV3-2) and TRBJ1-5; D possibly corresponds to TRBD1 (6 bases). The CDR3 runs to 15 residues. CDR1 LGHDT and CDR2 YNNKEL come from the germline V gene (reference sequence). Between the trimmed V and J ends, which lost 0 bases and 2 bases, there was a span of 8 bases. CDR3 sequence (DNA): TGTGCCAGCAGCCAAGATGCAGGGGGCAATCAGCCCCAGCATTTT. It yields the protein CASSQDAGGNQPQHF.

The V call is TRBV6-5, the J call TRBJ1-6, with D tentatively TRBD1 (5 bases). Trimming stripped 0 bases from V and 5 bases from J, with 11 bases between. Germline V gives CDR1 MNHEY, CDR2 SVGAGI. This CDR3 is 16 amino acids long. The CDR3, as DNA: TGTGCCAGCAGTTACTCGATACAGGCTAATAATTCACCCCTCCACTTT. Translating it yields CASSYSIQANNSPLHF.

The rearrangement uses TRBV18 and TRBJ2-2, with 8 bases fitting TRBD2. The V gene end was trimmed by 6 bases and the J gene end by 8 bases; junction bases not matched to a gene: 14. The germline CDR1 and CDR2 sequences are KGHSH and LQKENI. The CDR3 is made up of 16 amino acids. The CDR3 bases are TGTGCCAGCTCTCCGGGGACTAGGACTATAGGAGGGGAGCTGTTTTTT. This translates into CASSPGTRTIGGELFF.

This chain joins TRBV7-2 and TRBJ2-4; D perhaps matches TRBD2 (7 bases). The germline CDR1 and CDR2 sequences are SGHTA and FQGNSA. Trimming pared 1 base from V and 4 bases from J, leaving 11 bases between. The CDR3 extends over 15 amino acids. CDR3 nucleotides: TGTGCCAGCAGCTTAGGGGGGGGCGAAAAAAACATTCAGTACTTC. Its protein product is CASSLGGGEKNIQYF.

The chain links TRBV9 to TRBJ2-2; possibly TRBD1 for D (5 bases). CDR3 length: 13 residues. CDR1 is SGDLS, CDR2 YYNGEE, per germline. Trimming shortened V by 6 bases and J by 6 bases, and 12 bases separated the two germline ends. The DNA of the CDR3 is TGTGCCAGCAACAAAGAAGGGGCCGGGGAGCTGTTTTTT. Its translation: CASNKEGAGELFF. Filled out from reference TRBV9 and TRBJ2-2, the complete variable domain reads DSGVTQTPKHLITATGQRVTLRCSPRSGDLSVYWYQQSLDQGLQFLIQYYNGEERAKGNILERFSAQQFPDLHSELNLSSLELGDSALYFCASNKEGAGELFFGEGSRLTVL.

This clone was seen a few times. V usage is TRBV19 and J usage is TRBJ1-1; 9 nucleotides match TRBD1. This CDR3 comprises 15 residues. Germline V gene lookup returns CDR1 LNHDA and CDR2 SQIVND (reference sequence). V dropped 6 bases and J dropped 6; count of bases not matched to a gene: 11. As DNA, the CDR3 is TGTGCCAGTAGCCCGGGACAGGGTCCCGGTTCTGAAGCTTTCTTT. Protein sequence: CASSPGQGPGSEAFF.

This chain links TRBV27 with TRBJ2-2; D not certain. V lost 8 bases, J lost 3 bases, and 13 bases lay in between. The V gene's germline CDR1 is MNHEY and CDR2 SMNVEV (reference sequence). This CDR3 is 14 amino acids long. CDR3 coding DNA: TGTGCCAGCCGCACAGTCGAGTACACCGGGGAGCTGTTTTTT. Amino acids: CASRTVEYTGELFF.

V usage is TRBV7-2 and J usage is TRBJ2-3, with TRBD2 matching 11 bases. CDR1 SGHTA and CDR2 FQGNSA come from the germline V gene. The CDR3 runs 15 residues. V shed 6 bases and J 5 bases; nucleotides not matched to a gene: 7. The CDR3 nucleotides are TGTGCCAGCAGGCCCACTAGCGGGAGAAGAGATACGCAGTATTTT. It is translated as CASRPTSGRRDTQYF.

The CDR3 sequence is CASSFRRAGALGQYF. The CDR3 region has the DNA TGTGCCAGCAGCTTTAGAAGAGCGGGAGCCCTCGGGCAGTACTTC. The chain is built from TRBV5-6 and TRBJ2-7; 8 bases fit TRBD2. Germline lookup yields CDR1 SGHDT and CDR2 YYEEEE. With V trimmed by 2 bases and J by 9 bases, 13 bases remained unmatched. The CDR3 runs to 15 residues.

The chain combines TRBV28 with TRBJ1-1; possible D gene TRBD1, 6 bases. Trimming removed 5 bases at V and 1 base at J, with 11 bases between. The CDR3 is made up of 14 amino acids. Germline V gene data show CDR1 as MDHEN and CDR2 as SYDVKM. The CDR3 DNA follows: TGTGCCAGCAGTCTCAGGACAGAGAACACTGAAGCTTTCTTT. As protein: CASSLRTENTEAFF.

The chain links TRBV6-2 or TRBV6-3 to TRBJ2-7; 7 bases agree with TRBD1. The germline V gene has CDR1 MNHEY and CDR2 SVGEGT. The CDR3 length is 14 residues. The J segment lost 4 bases and the V segment lost 3 bases, leaving 6 bases of the junction unmatched. CDR3 nucleotides: TGTGCCAGCAGTTATGCAGGGACAGTTTACGAGCAGTACTTC. Its protein product is CASSYAGTVYEQYF.

This rearrangement joins TRBV3-1 (or the pseudogene TRBV3-2) to TRBJ2-1; the match to TRBD2 covers 13 bases. Germline CDR1 LGHDT, CDR2 YNNKEL (reference sequence). After removal of 4 bases from V and 3 bases from J, the junction contained 3 bases not matched to a gene. This CDR3 contains 16 residues. The CDR3 DNA sequence: TGTGCCAGCAGCCCTACTAGCGGGAGGGTCTACAATGAGCAGTTCTTC. Amino acids: CASSPTSGRVYNEQFF.

V is TRBV6-5 and J is TRBJ1-5; 7 bases fit TRBD1. The CDR3 consists of 14 residues. CDR1 MNHEY and CDR2 SVGAGI come from the germline V gene. Trimming removed 3 bases from V and 4 bases from J; junction bases left unmatched: 3. CDR3 sequence (DNA): TGTGCCAGCAGTTATATACAGGGGAATCAGCCCCAGCATTTT. Protein product: CASSYIQGNQPQHF.

V usage is TRBV18 and J usage is TRBJ2-1; the D gene is possibly TRBD2 (5 bases). There are 13 residues in the CDR3. V was clipped by 8 bases and J by 7 bases, with 15 bases between them. Germline V gene data show CDR1 as KGHSH and CDR2 as LQKENI. Here the CDR3 reads CASPRVRRNEQFF. CDR3 sequence (DNA): TGTGCCAGCCCGCGGGTTCGGAGAAATGAGCAGTTCTTC.

The chain links TRBV21-1 to TRBJ2-4; the table's D call TRBD2 went unverified against the DNA. TRBV21-1 is a known pseudogene. The CDR3 spans 23 residues. CDR3 amino acids: CASSGDGRPVASGGELAKNIQYF. CDR3 DNA: TGTGCCAGCAGCGGGGACGGACGGCCGGTTGCTAGCGGGGGCGAGCTAGCCAAAAACATTCAGTACTTC.

This sequence joins TRBV9 and TRBJ2-1, with 10 bases that match TRBD2. Unmatched junction bases numbered 5, after V lost 0 bases and J lost 8 bases. Germline V gives CDR1 SGDLS, CDR2 YYNGEE. This CDR3 comprises 15 residues. The CDR3 protein is CASSVAAGGPHEQFF. The DNA of the CDR3 is TGTGCCAGCAGCGTAGCAGCGGGGGGGCCGCATGAGCAGTTCTTC. The whole variable domain, remainder taken from reference TRBV9 and TRBJ2-1, is DSGVTQTPKHLITATGQRVTLRCSPRSGDLSVYWYQQSLDQGLQFLIQYYNGEERAKGNILERFSAQQFPDLHSELNLSSLELGDSALYFCASSVAAGGPHEQFFGPGTRLTVL.

This sequence joins TRBV10-3 and TRBJ1-3; 7 nucleotides align to TRBD1. V was pared by 2 bases and J by 6 bases, with 4 bases of the junction left unmatched. The CDR3 covers 14 residues. Germline loops: CDR1 ENHRY, CDR2 SYGVKD. CDR3 loop: CAISEDRVENTIYF. The CDR3 coding sequence is TGTGCCATCAGTGAGGACAGGGTGGAAAACACCATATATTTT.

The genes are TRBV3-1 (or the pseudogene TRBV3-2) and TRBJ2-7; D call uncertain. From germline, CDR1 is LGHDT and CDR2 YNNKEL (reference sequence). This CDR3 is 16 amino acids long. V was clipped by 3 bases and J by 1 base, with 16 bases between them. The CDR3 nucleotides are TGTGCCAGCAGCCACTGGCCTGTAGCCGAATCCTACGAGCAGTACTTC. Amino acid sequence: CASSHWPVAESYEQYF.

The chain has TRBV24-1 and TRBJ2-1; TRBD1 matches 8 bases. Germline V gives CDR1 KGHDR, CDR2 SFDVKD. The V and J ends lost 6 bases and 0 bases, in that order; junction bases with no gene match: 12. The CDR3 totals 18 residues. The CDR3 sequence: CATSPGGQGLGSYNEQFF. The CDR3 region has the DNA TGTGCCACCAGTCCCGGAGGACAGGGTTTGGGCTCCTACAATGAGCAGTTCTTC.

The chain combines TRBV5-1 with TRBJ1-5; 12 nucleotides align to TRBD1. Unmatched junction bases numbered 7, after V lost 4 bases and J lost 2 bases. The germline gives CDR1 SGHRS, CDR2 YFSETQ. This CDR3 is 17 amino acids long. For the CDR3, the DNA is TGCGCCAGCAGCCCCGGGACAGGGGGCGGGCGCAATCAGCCCCAGCATTTT. Translated: CASSPGTGGGRNQPQHF. Looking up the rest from reference TRBV5-1 and TRBJ1-5 gives the full variable domain: KAGVTQTPRYLIKTRGQQVTLSCSPISGHRSVSWYQQTPGQGLQFLFEYFSETQRNKGNFPGRFSGRQFSNSRSEMNVSTLELGDSALYLCASSPGTGGGRNQPQHFGDGTRLSIL.

This clone was found a few times. This chain joins TRBV10-3 and TRBJ2-7; no definite D call. Germline V gene sequence: CDR1 ENHRY, CDR2 SYGVKD. Trimming cost V 5 bases and J 5 bases, with 7 bases left between them. CDR3 length: 11 residues. The CDR3 sequence: CAISLANEQYF. CDR3 coding DNA: TGTGCCATCAGTTTGGCAAACGAGCAGTACTTC.

This chain joins TRBV9 and TRBJ1-2, with D unresolved. Germline CDR1 and CDR2: SGDLS and YYNGEE. Trimming cost V 4 bases and J 4 bases, with 14 bases left between them. The CDR3 runs 14 residues. The CDR3 sequence: CASSPSEGVYGYTF. The CDR3 nucleotides read TGTGCCAGCAGCCCTAGCGAGGGAGTCTATGGCTACACCTTC.